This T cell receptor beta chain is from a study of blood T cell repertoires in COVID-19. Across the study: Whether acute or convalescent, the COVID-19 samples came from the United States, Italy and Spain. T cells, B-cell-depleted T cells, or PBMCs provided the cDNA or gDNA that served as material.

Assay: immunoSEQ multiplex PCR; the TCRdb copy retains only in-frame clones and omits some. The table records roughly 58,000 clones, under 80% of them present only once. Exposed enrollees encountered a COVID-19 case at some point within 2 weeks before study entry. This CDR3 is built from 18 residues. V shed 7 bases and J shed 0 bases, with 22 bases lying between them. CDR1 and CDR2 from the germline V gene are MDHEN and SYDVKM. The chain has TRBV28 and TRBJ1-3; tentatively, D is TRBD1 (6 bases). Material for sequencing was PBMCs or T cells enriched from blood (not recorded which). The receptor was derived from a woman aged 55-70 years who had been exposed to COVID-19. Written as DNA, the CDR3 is TGTGCCAGCAATACCATCTTCCCGGGACAACTCTCTGGAAACACCATATATTTT. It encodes CASNTIFPGQLSGNTIYF.